Detailed here is one T cell receptor (beta chain). These data originate in a study of technical replicates of blood from a handful of donors. Clones were sequenced by immunoSEQ multiplex PCR, and TCRdb holds only the in-frame ones, with some missing. The table shows around 80,000 clones, with about 98% occurring only once. The V gene lost 5 bases and the J gene lost 3 bases, with 13 bases spanning the gap. Germline-derived CDR1 and CDR2 are SGHAT and FQDESV (reference sequence). This CDR3 is 14 amino acids long. The receptor was isolated from a human donor in good health. Sequenced material: T cells isolated from PBMCs. The chain carries TRBV11-1 and TRBJ2-5; D is unresolved. CDR3 bases: TGTGCCAGCAGCCCCCAAACTAAAAAAGAGACCCAGTACTTC. This gives the protein CASSPQTKKETQYF.